The 18 T cell receptor beta chains listed next were all sequenced from one sample in a study of long-term antiretroviral therapy in people with HIV. The libraries were made with immunoSEQ v3.0 at survey level. Using immunoSEQ multiplex PCR, the repertoire was profiled, and TCRdb retains in-frame clones only, with some absent. The sample carries about 30,000 clones, 93% recorded once. Sequencing was performed on unsorted PBMCs, taken 6.2 years after starting antiretroviral therapy. These receptors were taken from a man between 35 and 55 years old with HIV.

Comments on this clone: One end of the junction does not line up with germline, which may come from a read error. The chain carries TRBV10-3 and TRBJ2-1; weak D call: TRBD2 (7 bases). In germline, CDR1 is ENHRY, CDR2 SYGVKD. The CDR3 totals 13 residues. CDR3 region: CATSVGAGDEQFF. CDR3 in DNA: TGTGCCACCAGTGTGGGGGCGGGAGATGAGCAGTTCTTC.

The genes are TRBV14 and TRBJ2-1; TRBD1 agrees at 7 bases. CDR3 length: 15 amino acids. V gave up 4 bases and J gave up 8 bases; unmatched junction bases: 11. Germline lookup yields CDR1 SGHDN and CDR2 FVKESK. CDR3 amino acids: CASSPPGQLFDEQFF. CDR3 coding DNA: TGTGCCAGCAGCCCACCGGGACAGCTATTCGATGAGCAGTTCTTC.

The gene calls are TRBV7-2 and TRBJ2-1, with a possible D match to TRBD2 (5 bases). The germline V gene encodes CDR1 SGHTA and CDR2 FQGNSA. Trimming removed 1 base from V and 4 bases from J, with 11 bases in between. CDR3 length: 15 residues. The DNA of the CDR3 is TGTGCCAGCAGCTTAGACCCGACGGGGTACAATGAGCAGTTCTTC. It specifies CASSLDPTGYNEQFF.

V gene TRBV28 combines with J gene TRBJ1-4; tentative D call: TRBD1 (5 bases). CDR1 MDHEN and CDR2 SYDVKM come from the germline V gene. Trimming took off 3 bases at V and 5 bases at J, with 16 bases between the two ends. The CDR3 spans 16 residues. The CDR3 is CASSLPGWFWNEKLFF. As DNA, the CDR3 is TGTGCCAGCAGTTTGCCAGGGTGGTTCTGGAATGAAAAACTGTTTTTT.

The rearrangement uses TRBV27 and TRBJ2-2; TRBD2 aligns across 9 bases. Germline V gene lookup returns CDR1 MNHEY and CDR2 SMNVEV (reference sequence). After removal of 11 bases from V and 6 bases from J, the junction contained 13 bases not matched to a gene. This CDR3 spans 15 amino acids. As DNA, the CDR3 is TGTGCCGGCGTCGGGCTAGCGGGATTTCCCGGGGAGCTGTTTTTT. Translation gives CAGVGLAGFPGELFF.

V is TRBV2 and J is TRBJ2-1, with TRBD2 as a possible D gene (6 bases). V dropped 7 bases and J dropped 0 bases, with 7 bases sitting between them. This CDR3 region has 13 residues. The germline V gene encodes CDR1 SNHLY and CDR2 FYNNEI. The CDR3, as DNA: TGTGCCAGCAACGGGGGCTCCTACAATGAGCAGTTCTTC. It specifies CASNGGSYNEQFF.

This clone was seen a few times. CDR3 sequence (DNA): TGCGCCAGCAGCCCCGGACAGACTGGAAACACCATATATTTT. Amino acid sequence: CASSPGQTGNTIYF. The chain has TRBV4-1 and TRBJ1-3; TRBD1 is a possible D gene (6 bases). Trimming left V 4 bases short and J 2 bases short, with 9 bases between. CDR1 is MGHRA and CDR2 is YSYEKL in the germline V gene. CDR3 length: 14 residues.

V is TRBV11-3 and J is TRBJ2-1, with D perhaps matching TRBD2 (6 bases). This CDR3 has 16 residues. Germline V lookup: CDR1 SGHNT, CDR2 YENEEA. V was pared by 0 bases and J by 4 bases, with 13 bases between. CDR3 nucleotide sequence: TGTGCCAGCAGCTTAGAATCGGCGGGATTTTACAATGAGCAGTTCTTC. Amino acids: CASSLESAGFYNEQFF.

The rearrangement uses TRBV4-3 and TRBJ2-7; D could derive from TRBD1 or TRBD2 (6 bases each). The CDR3 totals 13 residues. V was trimmed by 0 bases and J by 7 bases, leaving 10 bases between them. The germline V gene encodes CDR1 LGHNA and CDR2 YSLEER. The CDR3 DNA reads TGCGCCAGCAGCCAAGAAGTAGGGGGGGAGCAGTACTTC. Encoded protein: CASSQEVGGEQYF.

The chain is built from TRBV7-8 and TRBJ2-1; 9 nucleotides align to TRBD1. The CDR3 is made up of 16 amino acids. V was pared by 5 bases and J by 6 bases, with 11 bases of the junction left unmatched. Looked up from germline, CDR1 is SGHVS and CDR2 is FQNEAQ. CDR3 nucleotides: TGTGCCAGCAGCGCAACCGGGACAGGGATGGTCAATGAGCAGTTCTTC. Translating it yields CASSATGTGMVNEQFF.

The V and J genes are TRBV19 and TRBJ2-1, with 10 bases that match TRBD2. Germline loops: CDR1 LNHDA, CDR2 SQIVND (reference sequence). J lost 7 bases, V lost 7 bases, and 7 bases had no gene match. This CDR3 contains 14 residues. Here the CDR3 reads CASKSGGASNEQFF. CDR3 nucleotides: TGTGCCAGTAAAAGCGGGGGGGCATCAAATGAGCAGTTCTTC. Supplemented by reference TRBV19 and TRBJ2-1, the full variable domain reads DGGITQSPKYLFRKEGQNVTLSCEQNLNHDAMYWYRQDPGQGLRLIYYSQIVNDFQKGDIAEGYSVSREKKESFPLTVTSAQKNPTAFYLCASKSGGASNEQFFGPGTRLTVL.

V and J are TRBV7-2 and TRBJ2-7, with 8 nucleotides matching TRBD1. CDR1 and CDR2 (germline): SGHTA, FQGNSA. J gave up 4 bases and V 3 bases, and 8 bases lay outside the gene matches. CDR3 size: 15 residues. The CDR3 region is CASSFSRDRFYEQYF. As DNA, the CDR3 is TGTGCCAGCAGCTTTTCCCGGGACAGGTTTTACGAGCAGTACTTC.

The chain recombines TRBV19 with TRBJ2-2; D uncertain. The CDR3 extends over 13 amino acids. Germline loops: CDR1 LNHDA, CDR2 SQIVND (reference sequence). Trimming removed 1 base from V and 1 base from J, with 1 base in between. CDR3 sequence: CASSIGNTGELFF. The CDR3 DNA reads as TGTGCCAGTAGTATAGGGAACACCGGGGAGCTGTTTTTT.

This chain uses TRBV4-1 with TRBJ1-1, with D unclear. The V and J ends lost 1 base and 6 bases respectively, with 18 bases between them. This CDR3 is 16 amino acids long. Germline assignment: CDR1 MGHRA and CDR2 YSYEKL. CDR3 sequence: CASSQVGQAVDAEAFF. The CDR3 nucleotides are TGCGCCAGCAGCCAAGTCGGGCAGGCAGTGGATGCTGAAGCTTTCTTT.

For the CDR3, the DNA is TGTGCCAGCAGTGTACCTAACACTGAAGCTTTCTTT. It encodes CASSVPNTEAFF. The rearrangement links TRBV6-1 to TRBJ1-1; D not certain. The CDR3 is 12 amino acids. The V end was cut by 4 bases, the J end by 2 bases, with 5 bases between. Per the germline V gene, CDR1 is MNHNS and CDR2 is SASEGT.

CDR3 in DNA: TGTGCCAGCAGCCCACGGGATAGCGGACATAGAAACAATGAGCAGTTCTTC. It translates to CASSPRDSGHRNNEQFF. The chain couples TRBV7-9 to TRBJ2-1; tentatively, D is TRBD2 (6 bases). This CDR3 spans 17 amino acids. Trimming pared 5 bases from V and 5 bases from J, leaving 22 bases between. CDR1 is SEHNR and CDR2 is FQNEAQ in the germline V gene (reference sequence).

V is TRBV9 and J is TRBJ2-2, with 9 bases identical to TRBD2. The ends lost 3 bases at V and 1 base at J; junction bases unmatched: 4. This CDR3 is built from 16 residues. Germline CDR1 SGDLS, CDR2 YYNGEE. CDR3 DNA sequence: TGTGCCAGCAGCGCCGGTAGCGGGGGGAACACCGGGGAGCTGTTTTTT. Its translation: CASSAGSGGNTGELFF.

This chain connects TRBV29-1 to TRBJ1-1; 10 bases align to TRBD1. Germline V CDR1 and CDR2: SQVTM, ANQGSEA. The length of the CDR3 is 15 residues. V trimming: 6 bases; J trimming: 3 bases; junction bases outside the gene matches: 10. CDR3 DNA: TGCAGCGTCTTACCTAGGACAGGGGGGGACACTGAAGCTTTCTTT. Translated, it gives CSVLPRTGGDTEAFF. The full variable domain, in which reference TRBV29-1 and TRBJ1-1 provide the parts outside the CDR3, is SAVISQKPSRDICQRGTSLTIQCQVDSQVTMMFWYRQQPGQSLTLIATANQGSEATYESGFVIDKFPISRPNLTFSTLTVSNMSPEDSSIYLCSVLPRTGGDTEAFFGQGTRLTVV.